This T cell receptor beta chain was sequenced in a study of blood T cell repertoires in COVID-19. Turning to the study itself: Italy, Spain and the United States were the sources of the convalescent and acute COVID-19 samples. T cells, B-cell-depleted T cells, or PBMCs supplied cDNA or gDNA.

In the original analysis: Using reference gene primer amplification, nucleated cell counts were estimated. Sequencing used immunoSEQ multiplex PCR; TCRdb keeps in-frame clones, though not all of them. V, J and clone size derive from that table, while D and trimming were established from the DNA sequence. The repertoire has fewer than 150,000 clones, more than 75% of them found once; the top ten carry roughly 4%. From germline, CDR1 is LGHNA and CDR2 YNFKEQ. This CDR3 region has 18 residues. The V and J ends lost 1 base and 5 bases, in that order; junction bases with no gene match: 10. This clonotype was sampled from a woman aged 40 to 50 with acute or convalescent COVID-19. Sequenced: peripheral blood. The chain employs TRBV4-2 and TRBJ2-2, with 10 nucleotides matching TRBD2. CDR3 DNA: TGTGCCAGCAGCCAAGGGGCACTAGCGGGGCCGAGGACCGGGGAGCTGTTTTTT. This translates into CASSQGALAGPRTGELFF.